This T cell receptor (beta chain) is from a study of blood T cells in healthy people across ages. Study results and caveats: Unsorted PBMCs blocked a conclusive comparison of naive and antigen-experienced cells.

Trimming removed 7 bases at V and 6 bases at J, with 13 bases between. CDR1 MNHNY and CDR2 SVGAGI come from the germline V gene (reference sequence). This CDR3 region has 14 residues. Note on this clonotype: Antigen unknown.

A second about 7 to 11 cycle PCR used barcoded and J-beta primers. TCRdb called the 5' RACE reads again in MiXCR, with one record for every CDR3 protein. This table holds some 640,000 distinct CDR3 sequences, roughly 31% found once. This clonotype was obtained from a woman older than 75 in good health. The gene calls are TRBV6-6 and TRBJ1-6; D uncertain. Sequenced material: blood. CDR3: CASILSDSNSPLHF. The DNA for the CDR3 is TGTGCCAGCATCCTTTCCGACTCTAATTCACCCCTCCACTTT.